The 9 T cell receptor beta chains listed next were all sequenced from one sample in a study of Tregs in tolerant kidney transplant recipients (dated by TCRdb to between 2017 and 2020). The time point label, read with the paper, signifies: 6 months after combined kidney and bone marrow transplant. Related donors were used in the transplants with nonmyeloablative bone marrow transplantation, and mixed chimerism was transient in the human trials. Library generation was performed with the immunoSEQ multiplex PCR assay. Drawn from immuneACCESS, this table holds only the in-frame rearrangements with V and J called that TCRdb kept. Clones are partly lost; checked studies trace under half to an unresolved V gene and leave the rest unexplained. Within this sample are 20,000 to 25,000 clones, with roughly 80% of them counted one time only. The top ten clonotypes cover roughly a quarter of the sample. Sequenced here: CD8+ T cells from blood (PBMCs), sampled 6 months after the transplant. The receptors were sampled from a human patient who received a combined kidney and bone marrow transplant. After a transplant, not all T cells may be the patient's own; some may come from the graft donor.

In DNA form, the CDR3 reads TGTGCCTGGAGTGTGGAGAATAGCAATCAGCCCCAGCATTTT. Residues: CAWSVENSNQPQHF. V is TRBV30 and J is TRBJ1-5; D remains ambiguous. The germline CDR1 and CDR2 sequences are GTSNPN and SVGIG (reference sequence). This CDR3 is built from 14 residues. V lost 0 bases to trimming and J lost 0 bases, with 6 bases between them.

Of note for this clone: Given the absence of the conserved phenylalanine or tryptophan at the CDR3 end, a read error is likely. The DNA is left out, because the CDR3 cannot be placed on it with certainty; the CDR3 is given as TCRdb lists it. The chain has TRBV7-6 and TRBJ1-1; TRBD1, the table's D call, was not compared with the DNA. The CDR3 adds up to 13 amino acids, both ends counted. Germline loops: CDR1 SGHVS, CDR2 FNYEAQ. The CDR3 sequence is CASSWWTGERLFA.

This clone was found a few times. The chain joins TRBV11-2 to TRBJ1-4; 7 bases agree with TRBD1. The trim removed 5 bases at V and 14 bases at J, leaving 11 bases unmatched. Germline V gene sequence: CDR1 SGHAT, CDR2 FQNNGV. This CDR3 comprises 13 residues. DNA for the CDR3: TGTGCCAGCAGCATAGGACAGGCACTTGACCTGTTTTTT. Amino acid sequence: CASSIGQALDLFF.

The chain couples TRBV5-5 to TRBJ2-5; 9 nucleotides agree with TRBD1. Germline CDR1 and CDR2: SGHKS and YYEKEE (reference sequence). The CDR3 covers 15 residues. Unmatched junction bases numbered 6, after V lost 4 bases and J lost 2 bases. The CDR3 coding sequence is TGTGCCAGCAGCACCCGGGACAGGGAACAAGAGACCCAGTACTTC. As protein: CASSTRDREQETQYF.

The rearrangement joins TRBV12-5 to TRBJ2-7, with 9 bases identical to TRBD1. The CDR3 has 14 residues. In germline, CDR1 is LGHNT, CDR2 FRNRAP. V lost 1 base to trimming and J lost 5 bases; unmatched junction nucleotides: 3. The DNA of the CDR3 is TGTGCTAGTGGTTTGGCGACAGGGGGTCACGAGCAGTACTTC. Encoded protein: CASGLATGGHEQYF. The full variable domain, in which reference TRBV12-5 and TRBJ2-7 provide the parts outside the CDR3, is DARVTQTPRHKVTEMGQEVTMRCQPILGHNTVFWYRQTMMQGLELLAYFRNRAPLDDSGMPKDRFSAEMPDATLATLKIQPSEPRDSAVYFCASGLATGGHEQYFGPGTRLTVT.

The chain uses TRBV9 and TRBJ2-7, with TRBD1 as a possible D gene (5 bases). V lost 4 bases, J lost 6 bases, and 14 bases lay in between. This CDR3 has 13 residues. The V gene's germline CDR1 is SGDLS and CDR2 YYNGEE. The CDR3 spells CASSPNPGSEQYF. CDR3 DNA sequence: TGTGCCAGCAGCCCAAATCCAGGGTCCGAGCAGTACTTC.

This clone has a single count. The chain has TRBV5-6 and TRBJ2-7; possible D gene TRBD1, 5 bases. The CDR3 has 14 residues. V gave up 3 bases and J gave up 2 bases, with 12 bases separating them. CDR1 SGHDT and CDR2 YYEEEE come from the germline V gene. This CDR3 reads CASSYPDRPYEQYF. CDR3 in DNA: TGTGCCAGCAGCTACCCCGACAGACCCTACGAGCAGTACTTC.

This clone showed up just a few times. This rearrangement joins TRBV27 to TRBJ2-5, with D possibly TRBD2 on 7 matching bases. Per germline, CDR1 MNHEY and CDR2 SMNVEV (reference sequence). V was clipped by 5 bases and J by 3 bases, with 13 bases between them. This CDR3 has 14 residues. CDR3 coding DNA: TGTGCCAGCAGTCGGGCGGGGGCGGAAGAGACCCAGTACTTC. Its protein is CASSRAGAEETQYF.

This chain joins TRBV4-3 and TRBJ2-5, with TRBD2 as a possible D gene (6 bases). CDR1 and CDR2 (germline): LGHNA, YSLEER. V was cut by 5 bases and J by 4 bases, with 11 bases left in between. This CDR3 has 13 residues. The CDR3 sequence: CASSKEGGETQYF. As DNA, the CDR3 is TGCGCCAGCAGCAAGGAGGGTGGAGAGACCCAGTACTTC.